This T cell receptor beta chain comes out of a study of blood T cell repertoires in COVID-19. Assay: immunoSEQ multiplex PCR; the TCRdb copy retains only in-frame clones and omits some. The table lists around 100,000 clones, around 84% of them singletons. The CDR3 extends over 17 amino acids. Losses at the gene ends were 1 base for V and 0 bases for J; bases not matched to a gene: 6. Germline values: CDR1 MNHEY, CDR2 SVGEGT. This sequence originates from a man aged 40-55 years with acute or convalescent COVID-19. The chain employs TRBV6-2 or TRBV6-3 and TRBJ2-1; 7 bases line up with TRBD1. What was sequenced was peripheral blood. The CDR3 sequence: CASSYFSGTASYNEQFF. CDR3 sequence (DNA): TGTGCCAGCAGTTACTTTAGTGGGACAGCCTCCTACAATGAGCAGTTCTTC.